This is a list of T cell receptor beta chains from one sample in a study of blood T cells in healthy people across ages. MiXCR, run by TCRdb on the 5' RACE reads, gives a single entry per CDR3 protein. The top ten clones hold roughly 3.7% of a sample with about 1.5 million distinct CDR3 sequences, 40% to 45% of them seen once. Sequencing input: blood. The receptors stem from a woman aged 18-30 years in good health. Each CDR3 is given with its conserved first and last residue. D genes are given only for firm matches. Expanded clones get a size class; other rows say once, few or many, or leave the size out.

cdr3_nt,cdr3_aa,d_call,j_call,clone_size,v_call
TGTGCCACCAGCGTTCGGGGAGGATCCTACAATGAGCAGTACTTC,CATSVRGGSYNEQYF,.,TRBJ2-5,.,TRBV15
TGTGCCAGCAGTAGGGACAGGGGAACCTACGAGCAGTACTTC,CASSRDRGTYEQYF,TRBD1,TRBJ2-7,many,TRBV6-5
TGTGCCAGCAGTACCGACCCGGGGCAGCAGTACTTC,CASSTDPGQQYF,.,TRBJ2-5,.,TRBV6-1
TGTGCCAGCAGCTTAGCAGGGTCCGTTGGGACTGAAGCTTTCTTT,CASSLAGSVGTEAFF,.,TRBJ1-1,.,TRBV7-2
TGTGCCAGCAGCTTGGCAGGGAGCCGGGGCCATGAGCAGTTCTTC,CASSLAGSRGHEQFF,.,TRBJ2-1,.,TRBV11-2
TGTGCCAGCAGTGAGATGACGGGGGCCACCTACGAGCAGTACTTC,CASSEMTGATYEQYF,.,TRBJ2-7,few,TRBV25-1
TGTGCCAGCAGTCCCTGGACAGGGAGACGCACTGAAGCTTTCTTT,CASSPWTGRRTEAFF,TRBD1,TRBJ1-1,.,TRBV27
TGCAGTGCTAGAGAGGGACATATGACGAACACCGGGGAGCTGTTTTTT,CSAREGHMTNTGELFF,.,TRBJ2-2,few,TRBV20-1
TGCAGCGTTGTGATCGGGGCTAGCGGTCCCTACGAGCAGTACTTC,CSVVIGASGPYEQYF,TRBD2,TRBJ2-7,.,TRBV29-1
TGTGCCAGCAGTCCACCCTTGACAGGGCGAACTGAAGCTTTCTTT,CASSPPLTGRTEAFF,TRBD1,TRBJ1-1,.,TRBV6-6
TGCGCCAGCAGCTTGGCGGACACCGCCTACGAGCAGTACTTC,CASSLADTAYEQYF,.,TRBJ2-7,once,TRBV5-1
TGTGCCAGCAGACAGGGGGGCAACACCGGGGAGCTGTTTTTT,CASRQGGNTGELFF,TRBD1,TRBJ2-2,.,TRBV11-2
TGCAGCGGTAGGACAGGGGGGAACACTGAAGCTTTCTTT,CSGRTGGNTEAFF,TRBD1,TRBJ1-1,.,TRBV29-1
TGCGCCAGCAGCTTGGCCAGTTGGAGGAGGGGAGAAGCTTTCTTT,CASSLASWRRGEAFF,.,TRBJ1-1,.,TRBV5-1
TGCGCCAGCAGCTTGGTGGCGAGGGGGCTAACCTACAATGAGCAGTTCTTC,CASSLVARGLTYNEQFF,TRBD1,TRBJ2-1,.,TRBV5-1
TGTGCCAGCCGGGCTACAGGGCTCTACGAGCAGTACTTC,CASRATGLYEQYF,.,TRBJ2-7,few,TRBV6-2/TRBV6-3
TGTGCCAGCAGTGAATGGGGACAGGGGCAGAATAGCAATCAGCCCCAGCATTTT,CASSEWGQGQNSNQPQHF,TRBD1,TRBJ1-5,.,TRBV6-1
TGCGCCAGCAGCGGTGGGGAGTCTTCCGAGCAGTACTTC,CASSGGESSEQYF,.,TRBJ2-7,.,TRBV5-1
TGCAGTGCTGGCGTGGGCCGTAGCAATCAGCCCCAGCATTTT,CSAGVGRSNQPQHF,.,TRBJ1-5,.,TRBV20-1
TGTGCCAGCAAGGCCCTCAGAGAGCAGTACTTC,CASKALREQYF,.,TRBJ2-7,.,TRBV28
TGTGCCAGCAGCCATGGGGGTCTACAGGGACTAGAGACCCAGTACTTC,CASSHGGLQGLETQYF,.,TRBJ2-5,.,TRBV14
TGCAGTGCTAGGAACCGGGACAATTACAATGAGCAGTTCTTC,CSARNRDNYNEQFF,.,TRBJ2-1,few,TRBV20-1
TGTGCCAGCAGCTGGGGACTAGCGGGAAAGGGGGGAAACATTCAGTACTTC,CASSWGLAGKGGNIQYF,TRBD2,TRBJ2-4,few,TRBV5-6
TGCAGTGCTAAGGTTCGCAGGGGGCGCCCCGGTAGCAATCAGCCCCAGCATTTT,CSAKVRRGRPGSNQPQHF,TRBD1,TRBJ1-5,few,TRBV20-1
TGCAGCCTCAAAAGGGCTGCGAACACCGGGGAGCTGTTTTTT,CSLKRAANTGELFF,.,TRBJ2-2,.,TRBV29-1
TGCAGCGTTGTTGGGCAGCTAAATCAGCCCCAGCATTTT,CSVVGQLNQPQHF,.,TRBJ1-5,.,TRBV29-1
TGTGCCAGCAGCCCAGGGCTAGCGGGGACCCCAGATACGCAGTATTTT,CASSPGLAGTPDTQYF,TRBD2,TRBJ2-3,.,TRBV7-2
TGTGCCAGCAGCGTAAGCCCCTGGGGCTATGGCTACACCTTC,CASSVSPWGYGYTF,.,TRBJ1-2,.,TRBV7-9
TGTGCCAGCAGTGCTAGCGGGGTCGGGGATGAGCAGTACTTC,CASSASGVGDEQYF,TRBD2,TRBJ2-5,.,TRBV27
TGTGCCAGCAGCCAGGGGCGCGGTGATCAGCCCCAGCATTTT,CASSQGRGDQPQHF,.,TRBJ1-5,.,TRBV27
TGTGCAGTAGCGGGGGCTAGGGAGACCCAGTACTTC,CAVAGARETQYF,TRBD2,TRBJ2-5,few,TRBV12-3/TRBV12-4
TGTACCAGCAGTGTAAATTTCGCGATTAACACAGATACGCAGTATTTT,CTSSVNFAINTDTQYF,.,TRBJ2-3,.,TRBV9
TGCAGCGTGACCCGGCGGAACCAGCCCCAGCATTTT,CSVTRRNQPQHF,.,TRBJ1-5,.,TRBV20-1
TGTGCCACCGATTCCGGTCTAGTTGGAGTCACAGATACGCAGTATTTT,CATDSGLVGVTDTQYF,.,TRBJ2-3,.,TRBV10-3
TGTGCCAGCAGTGACCTCGAGCAGTACTTC,CASSDLEQYF,.,TRBJ2-7,.,TRBV6-1
TGCGCCAGCAGCGCGTTGGGACTGGCGGGGGGGCAGTCCTACAATGAGCAGTTCTTC,CASSALGLAGGQSYNEQFF,TRBD2,TRBJ2-1,.,TRBV5-1
TGTGCCAGCACCTCATCCGGCATATCCTACGAGCAGTACTTC,CASTSSGISYEQYF,.,TRBJ2-7,many,TRBV7-2
TGTGCCAGCAGTAGGCCCCACCAAGCCCAGCATTTT,CASSRPHQAQHF,.,TRBJ1-5,.,TRBV28
TGCGCCAGCAGTGACCCTGGGACAGGGGATGAGACCCAGTACTTC,CASSDPGTGDETQYF,TRBD1,TRBJ2-5,.,TRBV10-2
TGTGCCAGCAGTGAACGCGGCAGGGGAGTCGGTAATGAAAAACTGTTTTTT,CASSERGRGVGNEKLFF,.,TRBJ1-4,few,TRBV6-1
TGTGCCAGCAGACACCCATCGGGGAATGAGCAGTACTTC,CASRHPSGNEQYF,.,TRBJ2-7,.,TRBV7-2
TGTGCCAGCAGCGCCGGGAATAACTATGGCTACACCTTC,CASSAGNNYGYTF,.,TRBJ1-2,few,TRBV5-6
TGTGCCAGCAGCCTATGGACAGGGGATGCTAACTATGGCTACACCTTC,CASSLWTGDANYGYTF,TRBD1,TRBJ1-2,.,TRBV4-2
TGTGCCACCAGCGGTCCGAGCAGAACCAATGAGCAGTACTTC,CATSGPSRTNEQYF,.,TRBJ2-7,.,TRBV25-1